This record looks at one T cell receptor (beta chain) sequence and its context. Its target is unknown. This entry belongs to a study of graft-versus-host responses after intestinal transplantation. For the study at large: The recipients all started with anti-thymocyte globulin induction and then took tacrolimus and steroids for 2 to 3 years.

Libraries were prepared by immunoSEQ multiplex PCR; TCRdb keeps only in-frame clonotypes and omits some of them. This sample yields around 67,000 clones, of which 85% to 90% are seen a single time; roughly 4% belongs to the top ten. General study results and limits: GvH clones appeared in recipient marrow, some first in ileum or blood.

The V and J ends lost 4 bases and 10 bases, in that order; junction bases with no gene match: 8. The CDR3 spans 15 residues. Germline V gives CDR1 SGHRS, CDR2 YFSETQ. Here the sequenced sample was unstimulated CD8+ T cells sorted from spleen or lymph node cells, taken before transplant. The receptor was derived from a human donor who was the organ donor for an intestinal transplant. The V call is TRBV5-1, the J call TRBJ1-6, with TRBD1 matching 10 bases. In nucleotides, the CDR3 is TGCGCCAGCAGCCTACAAGGACAGGGGGGATCACCCCTCCACTTT. Protein: CASSLQGQGGSPLHF.